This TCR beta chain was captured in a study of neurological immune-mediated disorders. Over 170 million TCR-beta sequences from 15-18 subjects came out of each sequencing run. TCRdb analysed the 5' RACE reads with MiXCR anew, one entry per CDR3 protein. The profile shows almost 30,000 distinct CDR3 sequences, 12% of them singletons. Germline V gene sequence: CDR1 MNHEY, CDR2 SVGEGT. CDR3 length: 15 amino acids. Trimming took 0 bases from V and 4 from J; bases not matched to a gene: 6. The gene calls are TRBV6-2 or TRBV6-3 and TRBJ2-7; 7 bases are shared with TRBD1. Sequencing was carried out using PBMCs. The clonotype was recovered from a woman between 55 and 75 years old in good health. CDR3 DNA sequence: TGTGCCAGCAGTTACTCACGGGACAGCCAATACGAGCAGTACTTC. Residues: CASSYSRDSQYEQYF.